The rows below give T cell receptor beta chains drawn from one sample of a study of T cell repertoires in cytomegalovirus infection. MiXCR, run by TCRdb on the reads, gives a single entry per CDR3 protein. The table lists approximately 990,000 distinct CDR3 sequences, 25% to 40% of them singletons. Their antigens are not known. The source material was cultured CD8+ T cells from PBMCs, sampled from culture after CMV antigen stimulation. The receptors were sampled from a human donor in good health (CMV status not recorded). Some clones in this sample may be carry-over from other donors' samples. Each CDR3 is given with its conserved first and last residue. The D gene is left open where the match is weak. Part of the rows lack a size; the others show once, few, many or a class for expanded clones.

V,D,J,size,CDR3,DNA
TRBV19,TRBD1,TRBJ1-5,few,CASSIRGQGSNQPQHF,TGTGCCAGTAGTATCAGGGGACAGGGGAGCAATCAGCCCCAGCATTTT
TRBV4-1,.,TRBJ1-1,.,CASGRQRNTEAFF,TGCGCCAGCGGTCGCCAGAGGAACACTGAAGCTTTCTTT
TRBV12-3/TRBV12-4,TRBD2,TRBJ2-3,few,CASSDQRGGTDTQYF,TGTGCCAGCAGTGACCAACGGGGGGGCACAGATACGCAGTATTTT
TRBV6-6,.,TRBJ1-1,.,CASSSYRAGDAFF,TGTGCCAGCAGCTCATACCGGGCAGGGGACGCTTTCTTT
TRBV4-2,.,TRBJ2-5,few,CASSQVGLAETQYF,TGTGCCAGCAGCCAAGTCGGGCTAGCGGAGACCCAGTACTTC
TRBV27,.,TRBJ2-1,.,CASTSQGGSYNEQFF,TGTGCCAGCACTTCTCAGGGGGGTTCCTACAATGAGCAGTTCTTC
TRBV19,.,TRBJ2-3,few,CASRGSGARIADTQYF,TGTGCCAGTAGGGGGAGCGGAGCACGGATTGCAGATACGCAGTATTTT
TRBV7-9,.,TRBJ2-5,many,CASSGGWETQYF,TGTGCCAGCAGCGGGGGATGGGAGACCCAGTACTTC
TRBV3-1,TRBD2,TRBJ2-2,few,CASRSSGDNTGELFF,TGTGCCAGCCGATCTAGCGGGGACAACACCGGGGAGCTGTTTTTT
TRBV20-1,.,TRBJ1-1,few,CSARGRLTAFF,TGCAGTGCTAGAGGGAGGCTAACGGCTTTCTTT
TRBV6-6,TRBD1,TRBJ2-2,.,CASSYSDRGFTGELFF,TGTGCCAGCAGTTACTCGGACAGGGGATTTACCGGGGAGCTGTTTTTT
TRBV19,.,TRBJ2-3,many,CASTPDNTDTQYF,TGTGCCAGTACCCCGGACAACACAGATACGCAGTATTTT
TRBV20-1,TRBD2,TRBJ2-3,.,CSARGIPPLGLAGGSDTQYF,TGCAGTGCTAGAGGGATCCCCCCCCTTGGACTAGCGGGGGGTTCAGATACGCAGTATTTT
TRBV7-9,.,TRBJ2-1,few,CASSPDLADYNEQFF,TGTGCCAGCAGCCCGGATTTAGCGGACTACAATGAGCAGTTCTTC
TRBV4-2,.,TRBJ1-2,.,CANPGPGWGYTF,TGTGCCAATCCCGGCCCGGGTTGGGGCTACACCTTC
TRBV10-3,.,TRBJ2-2,.,CAISEGDTGELFF,TGTGCCATCAGTGAAGGGGACACCGGGGAGCTGTTTTTT
TRBV7-2,.,TRBJ2-7,many,CASSPPTIYEQYF,TGTGCCAGCAGCCCCCCGACAATCTACGAGCAGTACTTC
TRBV7-6,.,TRBJ1-2,.,CASSLGSLAVYGYTF,TGTGCCAGCAGCCTTGGGAGTTTAGCGGTCTATGGCTACACCTTC
TRBV27,TRBD1,TRBJ1-5,.,CASSHRGGGNQPQHF,TGTGCCAGCAGCCACAGGGGTGGGGGCAATCAGCCCCAGCATTTT
TRBV10-3,TRBD1,TRBJ2-1,once,CAISSGTGGNEQFF,TGTGCCATCAGTTCCGGGACAGGGGGCAATGAGCAGTTCTTC
TRBV7-2,TRBD2,TRBJ2-3,many,CASSPSGFITDTQYF,TGTGCCAGCAGCCCTAGCGGTTTCATCACAGATACGCAGTATTTT
TRBV6-1,.,TRBJ2-1,many,CASSSPGLITHEQFF,TGTGCCAGCAGTTCCCCGGGCCTCATTACCCATGAGCAGTTCTTC
TRBV7-6,TRBD1,TRBJ2-4,many,CASSLGQGSAKNIQYF,TGTGCCAGCAGCTTAGGACAGGGTTCGGCCAAAAACATTCAGTACTTC
TRBV5-5,.,TRBJ2-3,few,CASSLGDSSIFTDTQYF,TGTGCCAGCAGCTTGGGGGACTCTTCTATCTTCACAGATACGCAGTATTTT
TRBV15,.,TRBJ2-5,.,CATSRDLRATEETQYF,TGTGCCACCAGCAGAGATCTCAGGGCCACGGAGGAGACCCAGTACTTC
TRBV15,.,TRBJ1-1,few,CATRSRVEAFF,TGTGCCACCAGGTCTCGGGTTGAAGCTTTCTTT
TRBV6-6,.,TRBJ1-1,.,CASSYGAGFLMNTEAFF,TGTGCCAGCAGTTACGGGGCAGGTTTTCTAATGAACACTGAAGCTTTCTTT
TRBV12-3/TRBV12-4,.,TRBJ1-2,few,CASGAGARGYTF,TGTGCCAGCGGAGCAGGGGCGCGGGGCTACACCTTC
TRBV6-1,.,TRBJ1-6,.,CASTTDSSYNSPLHF,TGTGCCAGCACCACAGACAGCTCCTATAATTCACCCCTCCACTTT
TRBV7-2,.,TRBJ1-1,.,CASGLDGAVTEAFF,TGTGCCAGCGGCTTAGATGGGGCGGTCACTGAAGCTTTCTTT
TRBV24-1,.,TRBJ1-5,.,CATSDLQGVQPQHF,TGTGCCACCAGTGATCTACAGGGAGTTCAGCCCCAGCATTTT